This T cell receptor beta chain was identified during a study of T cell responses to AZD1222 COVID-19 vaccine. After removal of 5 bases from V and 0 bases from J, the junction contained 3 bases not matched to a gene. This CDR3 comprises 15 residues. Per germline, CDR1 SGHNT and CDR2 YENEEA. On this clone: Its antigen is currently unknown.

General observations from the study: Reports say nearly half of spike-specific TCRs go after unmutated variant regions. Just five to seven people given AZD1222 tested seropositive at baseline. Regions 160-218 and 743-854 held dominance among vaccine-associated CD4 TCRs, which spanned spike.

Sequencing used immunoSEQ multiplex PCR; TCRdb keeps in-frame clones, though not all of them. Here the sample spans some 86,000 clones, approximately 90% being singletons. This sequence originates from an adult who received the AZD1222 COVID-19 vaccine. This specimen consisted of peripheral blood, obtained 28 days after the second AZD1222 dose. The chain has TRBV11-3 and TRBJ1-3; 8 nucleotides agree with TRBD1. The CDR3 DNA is TGTGCCAGCAGCCAAGACAGGGGCTCTGGAAACACCATATATTTT. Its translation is CASSQDRGSGNTIYF.